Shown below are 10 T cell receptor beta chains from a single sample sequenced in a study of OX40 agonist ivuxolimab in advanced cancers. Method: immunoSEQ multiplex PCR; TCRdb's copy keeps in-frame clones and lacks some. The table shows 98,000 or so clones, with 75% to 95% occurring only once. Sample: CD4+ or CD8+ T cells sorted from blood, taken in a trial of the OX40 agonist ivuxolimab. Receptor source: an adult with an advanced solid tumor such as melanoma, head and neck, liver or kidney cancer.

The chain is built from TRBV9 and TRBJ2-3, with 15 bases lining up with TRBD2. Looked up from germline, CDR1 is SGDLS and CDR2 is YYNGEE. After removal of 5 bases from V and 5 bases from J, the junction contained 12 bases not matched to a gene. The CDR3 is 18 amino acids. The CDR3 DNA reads TGTGCCAGCAGTCTTGGGACTAGCGGGAGGAAGGCGGGAGATACGCAGTATTTT. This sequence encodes CASSLGTSGRKAGDTQYF.

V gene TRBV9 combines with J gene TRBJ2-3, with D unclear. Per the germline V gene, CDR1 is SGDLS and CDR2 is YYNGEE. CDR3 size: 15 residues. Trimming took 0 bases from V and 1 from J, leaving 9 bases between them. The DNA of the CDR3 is TGTGCCAGCAGCGTAGTAGGTATTGGCACAGATACGCAGTATTTT. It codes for CASSVVGIGTDTQYF.

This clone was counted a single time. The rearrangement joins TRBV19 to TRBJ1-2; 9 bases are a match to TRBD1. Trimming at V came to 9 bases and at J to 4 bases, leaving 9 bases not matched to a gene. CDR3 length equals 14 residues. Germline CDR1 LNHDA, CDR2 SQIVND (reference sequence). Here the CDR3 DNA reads TGTGCCAGCAAGATACAGGGGGCTGGCTATGGCTACACCTTC. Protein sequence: CASKIQGAGYGYTF.

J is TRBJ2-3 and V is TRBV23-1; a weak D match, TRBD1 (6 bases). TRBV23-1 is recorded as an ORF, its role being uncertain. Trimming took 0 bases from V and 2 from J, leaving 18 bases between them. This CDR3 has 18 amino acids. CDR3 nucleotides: TGCGCCAGCAGTCAATCGTCCCCCACAGGGATCAACACAGATACGCAGTATTTT. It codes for CASSQSSPTGINTDTQYF.

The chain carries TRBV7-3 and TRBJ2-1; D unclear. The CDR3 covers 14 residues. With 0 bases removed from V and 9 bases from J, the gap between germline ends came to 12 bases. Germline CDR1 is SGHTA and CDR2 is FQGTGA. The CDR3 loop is CASSLTLGRSEQFF. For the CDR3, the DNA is TGTGCCAGCAGCTTAACACTGGGTAGGAGTGAGCAGTTCTTC.

The CDR3 loop is CASSPRQATADTQYF. In DNA form, the CDR3 reads TGTGCCAGCTCACCAAGACAGGCGACGGCAGATACGCAGTATTTT. The chain is built from TRBV18 and TRBJ2-3; D possibly corresponds to TRBD1 (6 bases). CDR1 KGHSH and CDR2 LQKENI come from the germline V gene. This CDR3 is 15 amino acids long. V was clipped by 2 bases and J by 4 bases, with 13 bases between them.

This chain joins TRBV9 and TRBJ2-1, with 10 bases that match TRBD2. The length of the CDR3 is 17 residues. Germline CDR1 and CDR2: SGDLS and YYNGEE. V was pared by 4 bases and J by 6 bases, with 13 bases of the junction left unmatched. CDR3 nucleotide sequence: TGTGCCAGCAGCTCCTCCAGCGGGGGGGGCACGTTCAATGAGCAGTTCTTC. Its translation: CASSSSSGGGTFNEQFF.

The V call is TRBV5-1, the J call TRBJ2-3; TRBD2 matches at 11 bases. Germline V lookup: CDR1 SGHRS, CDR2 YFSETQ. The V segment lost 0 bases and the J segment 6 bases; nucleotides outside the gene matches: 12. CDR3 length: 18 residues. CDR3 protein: CASSLDPMGLAATDTQYF. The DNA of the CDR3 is TGCGCCAGCAGCTTGGACCCCATGGGACTAGCGGCGACTGATACGCAGTATTTT.

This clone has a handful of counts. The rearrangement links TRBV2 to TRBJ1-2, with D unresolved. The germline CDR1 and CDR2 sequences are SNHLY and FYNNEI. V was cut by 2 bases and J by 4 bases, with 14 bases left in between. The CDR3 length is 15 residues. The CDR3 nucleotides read TGTGCCAGCAGTGAAACCTCTCGGACCGTCTATGGCTACACCTTC. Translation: CASSETSRTVYGYTF.

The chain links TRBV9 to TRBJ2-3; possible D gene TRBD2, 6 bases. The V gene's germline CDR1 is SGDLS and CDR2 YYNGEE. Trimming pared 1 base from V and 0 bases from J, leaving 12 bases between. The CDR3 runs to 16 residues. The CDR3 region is CASSVISGVSTDTQYF. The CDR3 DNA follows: TGTGCCAGCAGCGTAATCTCGGGAGTGAGCACAGATACGCAGTATTTT.